This TCR beta chain came from a study of OX40 agonist ivuxolimab in advanced cancers. Study information: Prior checkpoint blockade (anti-PD-1, anti-PD-L1 or anti-CTLA-4) was permitted; around 39% had it.

Trimming stripped 7 bases from V and 1 base from J, with 10 bases between. CDR3 length equals 13 residues. CDR1 and CDR2 from the germline V gene are WNHNN and SYGVQD (reference sequence). Sequencing used immunoSEQ multiplex PCR; TCRdb keeps in-frame clones, though not all of them. The table records fewer than 85,000 clones, 90% of them present only once. The source material was CD4+ or CD8+ T cells sorted from blood, sampled in a trial of the OX40 agonist ivuxolimab. This clonotype was obtained from an adult with an advanced solid tumor such as melanoma, head and neck, liver or kidney cancer. This chain joins TRBV10-1 and TRBJ1-1; no clear D. Here the CDR3 reads CASTNDWNTEAFF. For the CDR3, the DNA is TGCGCCAGCACTAACGATTGGAACACTGAAGCTTTCTTT.